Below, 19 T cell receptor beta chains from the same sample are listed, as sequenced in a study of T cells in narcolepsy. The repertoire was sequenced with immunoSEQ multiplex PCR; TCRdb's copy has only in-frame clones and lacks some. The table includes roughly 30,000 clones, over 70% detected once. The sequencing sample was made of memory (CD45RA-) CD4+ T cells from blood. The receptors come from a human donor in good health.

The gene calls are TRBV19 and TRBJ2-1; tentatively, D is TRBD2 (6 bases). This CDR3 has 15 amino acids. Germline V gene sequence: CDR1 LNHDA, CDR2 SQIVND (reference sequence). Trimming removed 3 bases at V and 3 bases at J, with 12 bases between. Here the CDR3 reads CASSIRLARYNEQFF. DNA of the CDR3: TGTGCCAGTAGTATCCGGCTAGCGCGCTACAATGAGCAGTTCTTC. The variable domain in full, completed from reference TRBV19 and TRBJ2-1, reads DGGITQSPKYLFRKEGQNVTLSCEQNLNHDAMYWYRQDPGQGLRLIYYSQIVNDFQKGDIAEGYSVSREKKESFPLTVTSAQKNPTAFYLCASSIRLARYNEQFFGPGTRLTVL.

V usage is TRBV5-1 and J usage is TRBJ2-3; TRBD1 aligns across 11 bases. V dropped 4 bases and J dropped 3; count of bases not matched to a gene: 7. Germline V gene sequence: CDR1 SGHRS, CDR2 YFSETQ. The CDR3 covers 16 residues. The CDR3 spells CASSNGQGAATDTQYF. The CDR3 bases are TGCGCCAGCAGCAACGGACAGGGGGCTGCAACAGATACGCAGTATTTT.

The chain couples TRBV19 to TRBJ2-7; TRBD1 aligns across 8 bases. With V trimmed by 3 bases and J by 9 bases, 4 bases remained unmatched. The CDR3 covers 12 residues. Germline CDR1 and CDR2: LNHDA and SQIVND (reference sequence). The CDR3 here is CASSIGTGLQYF. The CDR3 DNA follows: TGTGCCAGTAGTATTGGGACAGGTTTGCAGTACTTC.

This CDR3 is CAISDTDSGELFF. CDR3 DNA sequence: TGTGCCATCAGTGACACCGATAGCGGGGAGCTGTTTTTT. The V and J genes are TRBV10-3 and TRBJ2-2; D gene ambiguous. This CDR3 has 13 amino acids. V was cut by 3 bases and J by 7 bases, with 9 bases left in between. Germline CDR1 ENHRY, CDR2 SYGVKD.

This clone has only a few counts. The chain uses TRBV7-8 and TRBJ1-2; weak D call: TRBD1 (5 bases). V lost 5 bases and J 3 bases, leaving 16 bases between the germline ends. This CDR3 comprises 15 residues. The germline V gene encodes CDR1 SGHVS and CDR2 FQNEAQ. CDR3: CASSPYGTVDYGYTF. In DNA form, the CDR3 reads TGTGCCAGCAGCCCATATGGGACGGTAGACTATGGCTACACCTTC. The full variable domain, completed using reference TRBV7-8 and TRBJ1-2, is GAGVSQSPRYKVAKRGQDVALRCDPISGHVSLFWYQQALGQGPEFLTYFQNEAQLDKSGLPSDRFFAERPEGSVSTLKIQRTQQEDSAVYLCASSPYGTVDYGYTFGSGTRLTVV.

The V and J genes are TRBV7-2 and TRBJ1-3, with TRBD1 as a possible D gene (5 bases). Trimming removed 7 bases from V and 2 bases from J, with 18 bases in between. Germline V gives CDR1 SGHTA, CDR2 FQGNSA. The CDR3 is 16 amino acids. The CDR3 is CASNEGSVGTGNTIYF. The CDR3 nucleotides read TGTGCCAGCAACGAGGGGAGTGTGGGAACTGGAAACACCATATATTTT.

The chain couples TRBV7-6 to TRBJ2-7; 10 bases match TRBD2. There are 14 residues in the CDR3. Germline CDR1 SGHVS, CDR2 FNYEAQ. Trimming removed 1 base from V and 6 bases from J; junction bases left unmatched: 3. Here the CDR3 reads CASSLGTSGTEQYF. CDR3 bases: TGTGCCAGCAGCTTAGGGACTAGCGGAACCGAGCAGTACTTC.

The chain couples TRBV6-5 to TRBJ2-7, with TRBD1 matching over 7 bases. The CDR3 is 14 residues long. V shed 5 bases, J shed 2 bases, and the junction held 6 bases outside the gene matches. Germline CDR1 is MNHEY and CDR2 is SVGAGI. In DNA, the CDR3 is TGTGCCAGCAGTACAGGGGTGGGGGCCTACGAGCAGTACTTC. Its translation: CASSTGVGAYEQYF.

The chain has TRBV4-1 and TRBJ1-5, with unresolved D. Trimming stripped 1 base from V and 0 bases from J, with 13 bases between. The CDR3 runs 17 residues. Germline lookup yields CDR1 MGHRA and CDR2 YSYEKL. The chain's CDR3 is CASSQGDNIFSNQPQHF. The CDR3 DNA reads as TGCGCCAGCAGCCAAGGGGATAACATATTTAGCAATCAGCCCCAGCATTTT.

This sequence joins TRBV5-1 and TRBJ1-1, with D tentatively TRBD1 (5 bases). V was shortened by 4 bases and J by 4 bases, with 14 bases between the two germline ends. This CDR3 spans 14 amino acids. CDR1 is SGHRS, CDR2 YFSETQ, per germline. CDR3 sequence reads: CASSPGGGSTEAFF. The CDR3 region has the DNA TGCGCCAGCAGCCCTGGCGGGGGAAGCACTGAAGCTTTCTTT. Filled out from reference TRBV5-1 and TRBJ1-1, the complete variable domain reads KAGVTQTPRYLIKTRGQQVTLSCSPISGHRSVSWYQQTPGQGLQFLFEYFSETQRNKGNFPGRFSGRQFSNSRSEMNVSTLELGDSALYLCASSPGGGSTEAFFGQGTRLTVV.

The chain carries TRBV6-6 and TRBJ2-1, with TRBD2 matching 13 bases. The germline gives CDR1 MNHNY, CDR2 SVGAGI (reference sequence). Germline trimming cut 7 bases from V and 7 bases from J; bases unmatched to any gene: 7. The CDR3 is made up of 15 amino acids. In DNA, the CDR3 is TGTGCCAGCAATCCTTCGGGACTAGCGGGAAATGAGCAGTTCTTC. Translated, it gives CASNPSGLAGNEQFF.

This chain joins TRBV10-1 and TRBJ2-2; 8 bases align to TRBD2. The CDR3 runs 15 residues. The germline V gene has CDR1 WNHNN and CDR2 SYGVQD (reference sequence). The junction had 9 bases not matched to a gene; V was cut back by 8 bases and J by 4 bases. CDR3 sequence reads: CASSAERESTGELFF. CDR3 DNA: TGCGCCAGCTCAGCCGAGCGGGAGAGCACCGGGGAGCTGTTTTTT.

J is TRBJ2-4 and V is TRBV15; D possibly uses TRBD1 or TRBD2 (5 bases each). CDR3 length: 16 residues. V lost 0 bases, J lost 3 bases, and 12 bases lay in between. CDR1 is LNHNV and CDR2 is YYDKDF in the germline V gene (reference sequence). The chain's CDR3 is CATSREGEFVKNIQYF. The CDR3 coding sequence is TGTGCCACCAGCAGAGAGGGGGAGTTTGTCAAAAACATTCAGTACTTC.

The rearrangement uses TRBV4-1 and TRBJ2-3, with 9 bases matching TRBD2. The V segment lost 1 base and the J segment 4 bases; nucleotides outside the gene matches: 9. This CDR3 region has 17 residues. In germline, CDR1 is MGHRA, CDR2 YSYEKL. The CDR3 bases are TGCGCCAGCAGCCAAGTTTTAGGACTAGCGATATCAGATACGCAGTATTTT. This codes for CASSQVLGLAISDTQYF.

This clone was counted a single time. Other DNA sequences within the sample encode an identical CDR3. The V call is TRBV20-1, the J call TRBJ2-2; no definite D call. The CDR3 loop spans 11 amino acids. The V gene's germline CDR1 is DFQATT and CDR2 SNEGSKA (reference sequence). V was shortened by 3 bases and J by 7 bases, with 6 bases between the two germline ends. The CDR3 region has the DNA TGCAGTGCTAGTTACCTCGGGGAGCTGTTTTTT. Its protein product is CSASYLGELFF.

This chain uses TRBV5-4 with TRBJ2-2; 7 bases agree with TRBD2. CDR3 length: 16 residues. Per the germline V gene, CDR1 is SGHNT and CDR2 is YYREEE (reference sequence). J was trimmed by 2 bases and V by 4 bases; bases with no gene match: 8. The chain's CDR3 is CASSRGLRGNTGELFF. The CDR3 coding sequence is TGTGCCAGCAGCCGGGGACTAAGGGGAAACACCGGGGAGCTGTTTTTT.

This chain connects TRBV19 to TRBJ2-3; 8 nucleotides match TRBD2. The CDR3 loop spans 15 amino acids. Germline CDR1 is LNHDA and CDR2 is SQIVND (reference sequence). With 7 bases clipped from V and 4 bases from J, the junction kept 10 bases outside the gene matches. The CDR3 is CASKSAGVGADTQYF. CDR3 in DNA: TGTGCCAGTAAGTCAGCGGGAGTTGGCGCAGATACGCAGTATTTT. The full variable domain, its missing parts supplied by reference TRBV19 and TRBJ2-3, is DGGITQSPKYLFRKEGQNVTLSCEQNLNHDAMYWYRQDPGQGLRLIYYSQIVNDFQKGDIAEGYSVSREKKESFPLTVTSAQKNPTAFYLCASKSAGVGADTQYFGPGTRLTVL.

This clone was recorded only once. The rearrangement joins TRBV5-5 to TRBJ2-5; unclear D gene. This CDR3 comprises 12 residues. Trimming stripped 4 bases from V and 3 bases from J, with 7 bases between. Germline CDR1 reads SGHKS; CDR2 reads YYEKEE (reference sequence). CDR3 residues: CASSRVKETQYF. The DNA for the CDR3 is TGTGCCAGCAGCAGGGTCAAAGAGACCCAGTACTTC.

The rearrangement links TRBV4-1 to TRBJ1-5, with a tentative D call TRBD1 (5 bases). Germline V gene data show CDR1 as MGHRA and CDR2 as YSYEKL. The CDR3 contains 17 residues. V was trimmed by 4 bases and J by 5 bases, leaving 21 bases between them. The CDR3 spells CASSREGVVTRHQPQHF. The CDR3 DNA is TGCGCCAGCAGCCGAGAAGGGGTTGTAACGCGGCATCAGCCCCAGCATTTT.